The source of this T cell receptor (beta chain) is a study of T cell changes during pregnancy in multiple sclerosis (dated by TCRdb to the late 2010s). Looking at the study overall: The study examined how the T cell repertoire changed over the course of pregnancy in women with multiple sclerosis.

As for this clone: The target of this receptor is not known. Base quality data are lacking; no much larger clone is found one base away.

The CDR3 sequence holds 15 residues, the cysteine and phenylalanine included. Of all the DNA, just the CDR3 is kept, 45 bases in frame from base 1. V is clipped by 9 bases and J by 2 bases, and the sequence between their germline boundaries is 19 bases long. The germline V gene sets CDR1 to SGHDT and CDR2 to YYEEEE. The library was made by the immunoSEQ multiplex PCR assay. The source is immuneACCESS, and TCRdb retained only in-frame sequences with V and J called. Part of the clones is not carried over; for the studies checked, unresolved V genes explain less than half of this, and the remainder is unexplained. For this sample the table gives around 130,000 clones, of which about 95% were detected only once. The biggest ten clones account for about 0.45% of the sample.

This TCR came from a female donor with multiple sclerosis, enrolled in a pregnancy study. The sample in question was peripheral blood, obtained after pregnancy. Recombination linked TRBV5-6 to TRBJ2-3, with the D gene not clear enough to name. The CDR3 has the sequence CATTPSLSTTDTQYF. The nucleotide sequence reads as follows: TGTGCCACCACCCCGAGTTTATCAACCACAGATACGCAGTATTTT.